The 18 T cell receptor beta chains listed next were all sequenced from one sample in a study of T cell repertoires in cytomegalovirus infection. TCRdb called the reads again in MiXCR, with one record for every CDR3 protein. The table has hundreds of thousands of distinct CDR3 sequences, 9.6% seen once. What was sequenced was PBMCs. These TCRs come from a human donor in good health (CMV status not recorded). Some clones in this sample may be carry-over from other donors' samples.

This clonotype was seen ten or more times. This chain connects TRBV12-3 or TRBV12-4 to TRBJ2-2, with a possible D match to TRBD1 (6 bases). This CDR3 comprises 14 residues. V lost 5 bases to trimming and J lost 7 bases, with 14 bases between them. The CDR3 is CASSPEGGYGELFF. Here the CDR3 DNA reads TGTGCCAGCAGTCCCGAAGGGGGTTACGGGGAGCTGTTTTTT.

This clonotype qualifies as medium-sized. The chain is built from TRBV7-2 and TRBJ1-5, with 7 bases matching TRBD1. The CDR3 sequence is 15 residues long. Losses at the gene ends were 7 bases for V and 4 bases for J; bases not matched to a gene: 10. Germline CDR1 is SGHTA and CDR2 is FQGNSA. The CDR3 coding sequence is TGTGCCAGCACTGAAGACAGGGCTTTGAATCAGCCCCAGCATTTT. It translates to CASTEDRALNQPQHF.

In this sample, this clonotype turned up many times. The chain uses TRBV6-1 and TRBJ1-1; no definite D call. This CDR3 is 16 amino acids long. CDR1 is MNHNS and CDR2 is SASEGT in the germline V gene. The germline V and J ends were trimmed by 6 bases and 3 bases, with 20 bases remaining between them. CDR3 residues: CASRLSQVRGYTEAFF. The DNA of the CDR3 is TGTGCCAGCAGACTCTCACAAGTTCGAGGTTACACTGAAGCTTTCTTT.

At least ten counts were recorded for this clonotype. The chain uses TRBV6-2 or TRBV6-3 and TRBJ2-7; D possibly corresponds to TRBD1 (6 bases). V lost 5 bases, J lost 0 bases, and 14 bases lay in between. Germline V gene data show CDR1 as MNHEY and CDR2 as SVGEGT. This CDR3 contains 15 residues. The CDR3 nucleotides read TGTGCCAGCAGTCCGGACAGCTTGAGCTCCTACGAGCAGTACGTC. This codes for CASSPDSLSSYEQYV.

This clonotype was recorded many times. The chain recombines TRBV7-2 with TRBJ1-1; no definite D call. V lost 1 base and J 1 base, leaving 10 bases between the germline ends. This CDR3 has 15 amino acids. Germline V gene sequence: CDR1 SGHTA, CDR2 FQGNSA. Here the CDR3 DNA reads TGTGCCAGCAGCTTAGGAATCAGGAGGAACACTGAAGCTTTCTTT. Encoded protein: CASSLGIRRNTEAFF.

In this sample, this clonotype turned up many times. The CDR3 region has the DNA TGTGCCAGCACCTCCTTTGACCGGAACACTGAAGCTTTCTTT. This codes for CASTSFDRNTEAFF. The gene calls are TRBV28 and TRBJ1-1, with unresolved D. The germline V gene has CDR1 MDHEN and CDR2 SYDVKM. V lost 7 bases to trimming and J lost 1 base, with 13 bases between them. The CDR3 totals 14 residues.

This clonotype has a count of ten or more. The gene calls are TRBV6-2 or TRBV6-3 and TRBJ2-7; 10 bases are a match to TRBD1. This CDR3 is built from 16 residues. After removal of 5 bases from V and 12 bases from J, the junction contained 19 bases not matched to a gene. The germline V gene encodes CDR1 MNHEY and CDR2 SVGEGT. The DNA of the CDR3 is TGTGCCAGCAGTAGAAGCCCTGGGGACAGGGGTAGCTGTGGGTACGTC. This codes for CASSRSPGDRGSCGYV.

This clonotype was seen many times. This chain uses TRBV6-6 with TRBJ1-2; D gene unclear. This CDR3 has 15 amino acids. Germline V gene data show CDR1 as MNHNY and CDR2 as SVGAGI (reference sequence). The V gene lost 2 bases and the J gene lost 7 bases, with 17 bases spanning the gap. CDR3 in DNA: TGTGCCAGCAGTTACATCCGGGATTCGCCGGGTGGCTACACCTTC. Protein sequence: CASSYIRDSPGGYTF.

The sample holds many counts of this clonotype. The genes are TRBV12-3 or TRBV12-4 and TRBJ1-5; D is perhaps TRBD1 (5 bases). V was shortened by 5 bases and J by 2 bases, with 19 bases between the two germline ends. There are 17 residues in the CDR3. DNA of the CDR3: TGTGCCAGCAGTGCCCGGGACCTAAGGGGAGGCAATCAGCCCCAGCATTTT. Its translation: CASSARDLRGGNQPQHF.

This clonotype was observed at least ten times. The V and J genes are TRBV2 and TRBJ2-3, with 13 bases identical to TRBD2. J gave up 2 bases and V 3 bases, and 5 bases lay outside the gene matches. CDR1 and CDR2 (germline): SNHLY, FYNNEI. This CDR3 region has 17 residues. The CDR3 DNA sequence: TGTGCCAGCAGTGAGGGGACTAGCGGGGAGTTCACAGATACGCAGTATTTT. Its translation: CASSEGTSGEFTDTQYF.

This clonotype has at least ten counts. CDR3 DNA sequence: TGTGCCAGCAGTGAAGGTCGGACAGGGATAATGAACACTGAAGCTTTCTTT. As protein: CASSEGRTGIMNTEAFF. The V call is TRBV6-2 or TRBV6-3, the J call TRBJ1-1, with 8 bases matching TRBD1. The CDR3 loop spans 17 amino acids. CDR1 MNHEY and CDR2 SVGEGT come from the germline V gene. The ends lost 5 bases at V and 0 bases at J; junction bases unmatched: 11.

The table lists this clonotype with many counts. The chain uses TRBV7-9 and TRBJ1-2; D ambiguous. This CDR3 has 16 amino acids. Trimming shortened V by 2 bases and J by 4 bases, and 17 bases separated the two germline ends. Germline CDR1 reads SEHNR; CDR2 reads FQNEAQ (reference sequence). CDR3 DNA: TGTGCCAGCAGCTTAAAAGGGTCGACGCCCCCCTATGGCTACACCTTC. Protein product: CASSLKGSTPPYGYTF.

This chain links TRBV2 with TRBJ2-1; no firm D call. CDR3 size: 16 residues. Germline lookup yields CDR1 SNHLY and CDR2 FYNNEI. V lost 3 bases, J lost 3 bases, and 15 bases lay in between. The CDR3 nucleotides are TGTGCCAGCAGTGAGCGTGGGTCTGCTAACTACAATGAGCAGTTCTTC. It specifies CASSERGSANYNEQFF.

This clonotype has at least ten counts. The gene calls are TRBV7-3 and TRBJ2-2; TRBD1 matches at 12 bases. The CDR3 consists of 17 residues. CDR1 is SGHTA and CDR2 is FQGTGA in the germline V gene. Trimming took 5 bases from V and 4 from J; bases not matched to a gene: 8. This chain's CDR3 is CASSQGTGGSSTGELFF. The CDR3 nucleotides read TGTGCCAGCAGCCAGGGGACAGGGGGCTCTAGCACCGGGGAGCTGTTTTTT.

This rearrangement joins TRBV5-1 to TRBJ2-1, with TRBD1 identical over 7 bases. This CDR3 spans 15 amino acids. Unmatched junction bases numbered 8, after V lost 0 bases and J lost 8 bases. The germline CDR1 and CDR2 sequences are SGHRS and YFSETQ. CDR3 amino acids: CASSLDSQGSDEQFF. The CDR3 coding sequence is TGCGCCAGCAGCTTGGATTCACAGGGGTCGGATGAGCAGTTCTTC. Full variable domain (missing parts from reference TRBV5-1 and TRBJ2-1): KAGVTQTPRYLIKTRGQQVTLSCSPISGHRSVSWYQQTPGQGLQFLFEYFSETQRNKGNFPGRFSGRQFSNSRSEMNVSTLELGDSALYLCASSLDSQGSDEQFFGPGTRLTVL.

This clonotype was recorded many times. The chain couples TRBV24-1 to TRBJ2-6, with a possible D match to TRBD2 (5 bases). This CDR3 region has 13 residues. Germline V gene lookup returns CDR1 KGHDR and CDR2 SFDVKD. V was clipped by 9 bases and J by 0 bases, with 5 bases between them. The CDR3 sequence: CATAGSGANVLTF. DNA of the CDR3: TGTGCCACCGCGGGCTCTGGGGCCAACGTCCTGACTTTC.

This clonotype was observed a handful of times. The genes are TRBV19 and TRBJ1-5, with D maybe TRBD1 (6 bases). V was trimmed by 4 bases and J by 0 bases, leaving 13 bases between them. Germline V lookup: CDR1 LNHDA, CDR2 SQIVND (reference sequence). This CDR3 contains 16 residues. The CDR3 loop is CASSKGGSRSNQPQHF. The CDR3 DNA reads as TGTGCCAGTAGTAAGGGGGGCAGTCGTAGCAATCAGCCCCAGCATTTT.

The sample holds many counts of this clonotype. The CDR3 coding sequence is TGTGCCAGCTCCGGACTAGCCAAAAACATTCAGTACTTC. Its translation: CASSGLAKNIQYF. The genes are TRBV6-1 and TRBJ2-4, with D maybe TRBD2 (5 bases). The CDR3 extends over 13 amino acids. V lost 8 bases and J lost 0, with 8 bases in between. The germline V gene has CDR1 MNHNS and CDR2 SASEGT.